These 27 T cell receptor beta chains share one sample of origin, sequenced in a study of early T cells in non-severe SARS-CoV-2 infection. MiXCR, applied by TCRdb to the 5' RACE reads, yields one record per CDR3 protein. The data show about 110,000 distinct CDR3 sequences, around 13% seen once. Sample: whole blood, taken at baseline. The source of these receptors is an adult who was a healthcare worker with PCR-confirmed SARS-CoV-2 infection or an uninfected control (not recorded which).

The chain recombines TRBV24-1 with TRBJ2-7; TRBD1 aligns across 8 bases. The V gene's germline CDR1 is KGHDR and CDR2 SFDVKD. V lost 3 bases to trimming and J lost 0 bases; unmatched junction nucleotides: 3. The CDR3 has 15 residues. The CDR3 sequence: CATSDRDRSSYEQYF. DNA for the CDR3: TGTGCCACCAGTGATCGGGACAGGAGCTCCTACGAGCAGTACTTC.

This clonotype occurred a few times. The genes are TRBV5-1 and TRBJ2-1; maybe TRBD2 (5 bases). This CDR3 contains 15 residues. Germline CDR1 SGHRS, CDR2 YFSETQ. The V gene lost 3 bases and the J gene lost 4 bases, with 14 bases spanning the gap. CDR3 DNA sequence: TGCGCCAGCAGCTCCGACGGAGGCCCTTACAATGAGCAGTTCTTC. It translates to CASSSDGGPYNEQFF. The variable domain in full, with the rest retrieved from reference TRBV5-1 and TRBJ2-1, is KAGVTQTPRYLIKTRGQQVTLSCSPISGHRSVSWYQQTPGQGLQFLFEYFSETQRNKGNFPGRFSGRQFSNSRSEMNVSTLELGDSALYLCASSSDGGPYNEQFFGPGTRLTVL.

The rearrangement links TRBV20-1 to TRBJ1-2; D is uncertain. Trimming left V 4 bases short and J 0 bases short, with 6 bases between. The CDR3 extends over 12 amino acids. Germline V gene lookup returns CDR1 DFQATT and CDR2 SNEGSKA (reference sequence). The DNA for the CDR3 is TGCAGTGCTACCCAGACTAACTATGGCTACACCTTC. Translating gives CSATQTNYGYTF.

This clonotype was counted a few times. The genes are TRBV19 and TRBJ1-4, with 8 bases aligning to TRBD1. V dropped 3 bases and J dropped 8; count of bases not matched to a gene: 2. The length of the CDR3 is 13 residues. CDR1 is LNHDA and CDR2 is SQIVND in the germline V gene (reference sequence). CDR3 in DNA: TGTGCCAGTAGTATGGGACAGGCCGAAAAACTGTTTTTT. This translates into CASSMGQAEKLFF. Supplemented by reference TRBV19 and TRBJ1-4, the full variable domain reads DGGITQSPKYLFRKEGQNVTLSCEQNLNHDAMYWYRQDPGQGLRLIYYSQIVNDFQKGDIAEGYSVSREKKESFPLTVTSAQKNPTAFYLCASSMGQAEKLFFGSGTQLSVL.

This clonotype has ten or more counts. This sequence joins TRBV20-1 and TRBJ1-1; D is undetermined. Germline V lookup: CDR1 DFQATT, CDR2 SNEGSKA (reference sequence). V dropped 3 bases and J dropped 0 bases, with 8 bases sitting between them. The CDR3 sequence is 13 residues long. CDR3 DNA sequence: TGCAGTGCTAGTATTACAGTGAACACTGAAGCTTTCTTT. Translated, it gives CSASITVNTEAFF.

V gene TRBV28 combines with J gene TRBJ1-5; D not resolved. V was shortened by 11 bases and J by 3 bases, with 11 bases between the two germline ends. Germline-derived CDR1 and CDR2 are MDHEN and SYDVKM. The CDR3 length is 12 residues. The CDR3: CAEGRANQPQHF. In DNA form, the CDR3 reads TGTGCCGAAGGTAGGGCCAATCAGCCCCAGCATTTT.

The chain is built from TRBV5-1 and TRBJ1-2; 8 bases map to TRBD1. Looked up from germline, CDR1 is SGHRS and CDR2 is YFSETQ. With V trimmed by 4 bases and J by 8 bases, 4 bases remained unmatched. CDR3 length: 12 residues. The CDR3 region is CASSTDRDGYTF. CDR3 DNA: TGCGCCAGCAGCACGGACAGGGACGGCTACACCTTC. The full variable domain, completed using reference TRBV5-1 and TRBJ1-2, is KAGVTQTPRYLIKTRGQQVTLSCSPISGHRSVSWYQQTPGQGLQFLFEYFSETQRNKGNFPGRFSGRQFSNSRSEMNVSTLELGDSALYLCASSTDRDGYTFGSGTRLTVV.

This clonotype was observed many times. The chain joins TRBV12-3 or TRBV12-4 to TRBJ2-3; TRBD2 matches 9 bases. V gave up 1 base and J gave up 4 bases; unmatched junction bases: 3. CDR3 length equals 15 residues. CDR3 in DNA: TGTGCCAGCAGTTTAGTGGGACTAGCAGCAGATACGCAGTATTTT. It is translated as CASSLVGLAADTQYF.

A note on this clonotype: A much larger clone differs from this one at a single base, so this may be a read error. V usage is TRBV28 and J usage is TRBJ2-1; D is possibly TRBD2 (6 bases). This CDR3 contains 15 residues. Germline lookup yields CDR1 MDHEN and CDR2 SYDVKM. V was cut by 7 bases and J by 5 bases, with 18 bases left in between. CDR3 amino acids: CASTPDGSSHNEQFF. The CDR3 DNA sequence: TGTGCCAGCACCCCTGACGGGAGTAGCCACAATGAGCAGTTCTTC. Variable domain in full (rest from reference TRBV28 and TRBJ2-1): DVKVTQSSRYLVKRTGEKVFLECVQDMDHENMFWYRQDPGLGLRLIYFSYDVKMKEKGDIPEGYSVSREKKERFSLILESASTNQTSMYLCASTPDGSSHNEQFFGPGTRLTVL.

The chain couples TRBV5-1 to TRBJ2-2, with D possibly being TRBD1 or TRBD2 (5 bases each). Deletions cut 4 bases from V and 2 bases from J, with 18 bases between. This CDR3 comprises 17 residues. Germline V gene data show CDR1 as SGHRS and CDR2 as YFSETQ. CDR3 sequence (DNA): TGCGCCAGCAGCCTGGGGGTCGGCCCCCCCAACACCGGGGAGCTGTTTTTT. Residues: CASSLGVGPPNTGELFF.

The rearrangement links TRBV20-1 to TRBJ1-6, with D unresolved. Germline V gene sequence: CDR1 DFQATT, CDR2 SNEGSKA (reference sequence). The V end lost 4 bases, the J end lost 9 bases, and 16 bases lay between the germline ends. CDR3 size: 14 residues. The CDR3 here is CSAIQVARTSPLHF. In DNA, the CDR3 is TGCAGTGCTATTCAGGTGGCGCGGACTTCACCCCTCCACTTT.

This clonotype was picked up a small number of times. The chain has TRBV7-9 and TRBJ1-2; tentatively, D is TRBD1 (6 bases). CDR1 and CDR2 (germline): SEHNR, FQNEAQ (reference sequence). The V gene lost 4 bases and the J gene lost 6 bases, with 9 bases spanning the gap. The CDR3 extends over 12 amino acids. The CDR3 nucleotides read TGTGCCAGCAGCTCGGACAGACATGGCTACACCTTC. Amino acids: CASSSDRHGYTF.

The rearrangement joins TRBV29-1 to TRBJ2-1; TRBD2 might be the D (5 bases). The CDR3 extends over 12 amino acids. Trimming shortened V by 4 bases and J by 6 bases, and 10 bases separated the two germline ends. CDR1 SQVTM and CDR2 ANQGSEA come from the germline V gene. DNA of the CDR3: TGCAGCGTTGGGCGGGTAGGCAATGAGCAGTTCTTC. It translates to CSVGRVGNEQFF.

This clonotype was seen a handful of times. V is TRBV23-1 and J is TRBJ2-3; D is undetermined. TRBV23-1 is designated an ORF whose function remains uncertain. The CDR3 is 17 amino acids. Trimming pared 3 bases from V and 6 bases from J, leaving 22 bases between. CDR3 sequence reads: CASSHNATLVPSDTQYF. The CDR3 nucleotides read TGCGCCAGCAGTCATAATGCAACTCTCGTTCCGTCGGATACGCAGTATTTT.

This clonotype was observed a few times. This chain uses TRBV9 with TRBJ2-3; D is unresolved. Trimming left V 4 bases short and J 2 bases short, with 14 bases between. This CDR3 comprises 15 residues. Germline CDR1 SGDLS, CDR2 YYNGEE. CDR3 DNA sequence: TGTGCCAGCAGCCCCACTGGGCAGAACACAGATACGCAGTATTTT. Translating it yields CASSPTGQNTDTQYF.

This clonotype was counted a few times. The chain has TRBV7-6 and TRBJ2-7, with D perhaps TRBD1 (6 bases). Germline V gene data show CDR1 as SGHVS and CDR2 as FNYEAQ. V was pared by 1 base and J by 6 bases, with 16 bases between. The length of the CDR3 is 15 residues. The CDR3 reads CASSLGFGQGSEQYF. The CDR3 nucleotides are TGTGCCAGCAGCTTAGGTTTCGGGCAGGGGAGCGAGCAGTACTTC. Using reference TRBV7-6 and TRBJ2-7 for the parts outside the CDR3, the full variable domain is GAGVSQSPRYKVTKRGQDVALRCDPISGHVSLYWYRQALGQGPEFLTYFNYEAQQDKSGLPNDRFSAERPEGSISTLTIQRTEQRDSAMYRCASSLGFGQGSEQYFGPGTRLTVT.

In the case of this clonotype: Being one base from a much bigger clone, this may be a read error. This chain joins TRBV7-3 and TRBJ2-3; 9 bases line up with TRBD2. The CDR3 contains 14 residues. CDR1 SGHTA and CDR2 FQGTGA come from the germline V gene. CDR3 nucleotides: TGTACCAGCAGCTTGACTAGCGGAACAGATACGCAGTATTTT. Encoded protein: CTSSLTSGTDTQYF.

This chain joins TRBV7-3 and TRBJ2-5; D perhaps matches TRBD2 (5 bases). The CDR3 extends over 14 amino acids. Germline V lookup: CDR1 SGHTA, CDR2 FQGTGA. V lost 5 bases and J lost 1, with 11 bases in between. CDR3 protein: CASSPEGSQETQYF. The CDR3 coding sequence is TGTGCCAGCAGCCCCGAGGGTTCCCAAGAGACCCAGTACTTC.

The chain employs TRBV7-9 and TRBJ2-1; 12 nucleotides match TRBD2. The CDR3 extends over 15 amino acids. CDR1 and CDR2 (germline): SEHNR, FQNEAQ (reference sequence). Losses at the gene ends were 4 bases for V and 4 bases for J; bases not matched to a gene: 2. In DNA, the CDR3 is TGTGCCAGCAGCTGGACTAGCGGGGAGTACAATGAGCAGTTCTTC. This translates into CASSWTSGEYNEQFF.

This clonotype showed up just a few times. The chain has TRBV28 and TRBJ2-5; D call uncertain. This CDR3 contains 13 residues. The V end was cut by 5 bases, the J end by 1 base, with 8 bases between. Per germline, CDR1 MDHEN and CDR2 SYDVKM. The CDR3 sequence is CASSEGIQETQYF. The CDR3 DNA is TGTGCCAGCAGTGAAGGGATCCAAGAGACCCAGTACTTC.

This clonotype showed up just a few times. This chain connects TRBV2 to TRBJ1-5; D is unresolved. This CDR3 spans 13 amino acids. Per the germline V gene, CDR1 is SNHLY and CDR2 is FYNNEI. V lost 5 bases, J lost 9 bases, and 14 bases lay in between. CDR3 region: CASSQNRARPQHF. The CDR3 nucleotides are TGTGCCAGCAGTCAAAACAGAGCTCGGCCCCAGCATTTT.

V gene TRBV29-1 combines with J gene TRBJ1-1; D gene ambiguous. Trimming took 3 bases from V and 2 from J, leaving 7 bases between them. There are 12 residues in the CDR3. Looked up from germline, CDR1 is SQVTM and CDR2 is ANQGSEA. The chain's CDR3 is CSVDSYNTEAFF. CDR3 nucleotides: TGCAGCGTTGACAGTTACAACACTGAAGCTTTCTTT.

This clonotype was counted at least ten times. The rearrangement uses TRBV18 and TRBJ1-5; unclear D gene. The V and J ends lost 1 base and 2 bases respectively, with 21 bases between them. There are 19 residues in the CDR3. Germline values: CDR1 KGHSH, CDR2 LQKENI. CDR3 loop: CASSPQDAPRSLGNQPQHF. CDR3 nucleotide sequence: TGTGCCAGCTCACCACAAGATGCCCCAAGGAGTCTTGGCAATCAGCCCCAGCATTTT.

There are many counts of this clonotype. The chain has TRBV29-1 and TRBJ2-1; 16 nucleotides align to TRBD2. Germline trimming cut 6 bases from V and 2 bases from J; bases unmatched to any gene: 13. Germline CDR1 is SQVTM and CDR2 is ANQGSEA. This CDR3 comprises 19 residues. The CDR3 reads CSVDVSGTSGRAAYNEQFF. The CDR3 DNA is TGCAGCGTCGACGTGTCCGGGACTAGCGGGAGGGCCGCCTACAATGAGCAGTTCTTC.

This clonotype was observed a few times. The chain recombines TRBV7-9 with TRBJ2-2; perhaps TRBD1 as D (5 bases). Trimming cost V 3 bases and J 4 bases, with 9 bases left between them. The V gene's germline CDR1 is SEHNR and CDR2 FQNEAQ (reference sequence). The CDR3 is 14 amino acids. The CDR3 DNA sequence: TGTGCCAGCAGCTTCGACAGCTTCACCGGGGAGCTGTTTTTT. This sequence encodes CASSFDSFTGELFF.

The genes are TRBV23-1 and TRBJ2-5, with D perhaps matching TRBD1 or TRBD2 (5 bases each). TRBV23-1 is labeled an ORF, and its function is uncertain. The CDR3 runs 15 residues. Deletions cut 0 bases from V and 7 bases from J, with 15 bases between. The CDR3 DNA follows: TGCGCCAGCAGTCAATCGGGGCCTCCCCGGGGGACCCAGTACTTC. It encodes CASSQSGPPRGTQYF.

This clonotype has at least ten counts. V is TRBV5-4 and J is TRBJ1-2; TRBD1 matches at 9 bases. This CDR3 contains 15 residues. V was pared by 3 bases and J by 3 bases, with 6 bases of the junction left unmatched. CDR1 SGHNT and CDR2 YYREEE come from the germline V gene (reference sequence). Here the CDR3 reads CASSSPGQGDYGYTF. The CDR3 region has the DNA TGTGCCAGCAGCTCCCCGGGACAGGGAGACTATGGCTACACCTTC.